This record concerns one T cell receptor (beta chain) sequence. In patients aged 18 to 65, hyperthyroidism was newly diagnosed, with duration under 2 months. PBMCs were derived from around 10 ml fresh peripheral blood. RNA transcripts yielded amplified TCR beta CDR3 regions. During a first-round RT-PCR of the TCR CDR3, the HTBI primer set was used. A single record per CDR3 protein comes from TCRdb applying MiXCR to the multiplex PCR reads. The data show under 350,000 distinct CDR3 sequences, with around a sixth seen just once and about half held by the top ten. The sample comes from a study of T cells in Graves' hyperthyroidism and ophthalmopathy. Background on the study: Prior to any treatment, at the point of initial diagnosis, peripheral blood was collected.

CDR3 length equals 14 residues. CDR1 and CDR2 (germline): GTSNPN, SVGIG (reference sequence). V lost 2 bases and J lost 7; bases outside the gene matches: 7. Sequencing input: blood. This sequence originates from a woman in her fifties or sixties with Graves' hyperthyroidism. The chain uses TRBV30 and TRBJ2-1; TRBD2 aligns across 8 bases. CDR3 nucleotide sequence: TGTGCCTGGAGTTCGGGACTAGAGGTAAATGAGCAGTTCTTC. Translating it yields CAWSSGLEVNEQFF.